This passage covers 2 T cell receptor beta chains from one sample sequenced in a study of response to subunit inactivated influenza vaccine. TCRdb used MiXCR to reprocess the RT-PCR reads, holding one entry per CDR3 protein. Of 450,000 to 600,000 distinct CDR3 sequences in the sample, 6.5% to 8% were seen once. The starting material was PBMCs from blood, obtained less than 25 months after vaccination. These receptors came from a man aged 45 to 70 who received an inactivated influenza vaccine.

The chain recombines TRBV7-6 with TRBJ2-1; no definite D call. The CDR3 length is 13 residues. The V and J ends lost 5 bases and 5 bases respectively, with 10 bases between them. Germline V gives CDR1 SGHVS, CDR2 FNYEAQ. The CDR3 spells CASSPRPNNEQFF. In DNA form, the CDR3 reads TGTGCCAGCAGCCCCCGGCCAAACAATGAGCAGTTCTTC.

This chain joins TRBV12-3 or TRBV12-4 and TRBJ2-3, with 9 bases that match TRBD1. This CDR3 spans 14 amino acids. V shed 6 bases and J 1 base; nucleotides not matched to a gene: 2. The CDR3 here is CASRGQGGTDTQYF. The CDR3 region has the DNA TGTGCCAGCAGGGGACAGGGTGGCACAGATACGCAGTATTTT.